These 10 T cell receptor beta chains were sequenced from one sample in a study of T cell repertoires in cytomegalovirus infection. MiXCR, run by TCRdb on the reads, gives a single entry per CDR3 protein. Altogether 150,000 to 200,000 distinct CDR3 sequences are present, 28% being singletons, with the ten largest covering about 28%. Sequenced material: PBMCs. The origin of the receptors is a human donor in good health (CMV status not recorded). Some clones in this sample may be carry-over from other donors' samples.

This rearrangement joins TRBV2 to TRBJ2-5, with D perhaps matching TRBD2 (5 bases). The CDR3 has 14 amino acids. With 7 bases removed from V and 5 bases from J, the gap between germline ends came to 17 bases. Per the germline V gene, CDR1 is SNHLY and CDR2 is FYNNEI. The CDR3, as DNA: TGTGCCAGCACTTTGGACTCCCTCCTGGAGACCCAGTACTTC. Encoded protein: CASTLDSLLETQYF.

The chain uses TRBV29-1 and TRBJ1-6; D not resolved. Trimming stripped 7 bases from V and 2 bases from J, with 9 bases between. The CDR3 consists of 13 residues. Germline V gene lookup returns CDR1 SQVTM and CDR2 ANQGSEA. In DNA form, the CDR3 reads TGCAGCGGTAGGGAAACCTATAATTCACCCCTCCACTTT. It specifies CSGRETYNSPLHF.

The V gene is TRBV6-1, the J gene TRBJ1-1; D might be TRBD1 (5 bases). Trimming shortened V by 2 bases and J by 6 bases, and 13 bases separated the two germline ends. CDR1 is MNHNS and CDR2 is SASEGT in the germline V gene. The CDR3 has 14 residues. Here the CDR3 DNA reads TGTGCCAGCAGTGAACTGGGGCTGCATCCTGAAGCTTTCTTT. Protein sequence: CASSELGLHPEAFF.

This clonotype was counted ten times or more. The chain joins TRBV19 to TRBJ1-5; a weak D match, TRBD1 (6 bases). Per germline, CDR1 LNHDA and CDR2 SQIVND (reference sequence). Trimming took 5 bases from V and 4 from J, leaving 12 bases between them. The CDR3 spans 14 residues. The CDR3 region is CASSSDRRNQPQHF. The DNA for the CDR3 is TGTGCCAGTAGTTCCGACAGGAGGAATCAGCCCCAGCATTTT.

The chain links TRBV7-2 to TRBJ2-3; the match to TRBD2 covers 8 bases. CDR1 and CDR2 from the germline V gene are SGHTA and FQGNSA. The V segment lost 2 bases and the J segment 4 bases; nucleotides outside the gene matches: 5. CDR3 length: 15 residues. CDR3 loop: CASSLSGGSADTQYF. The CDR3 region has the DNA TGTGCCAGCAGCTTAAGCGGGGGTTCGGCAGATACGCAGTATTTT.

The CDR3 sequence is CASTDRAGEKLFF. The CDR3, as DNA: TGTGCCAGCACGGACAGGGCGGGGGAAAAACTGTTTTTT. The chain links TRBV19 to TRBJ1-4; 8 positions match TRBD1. This CDR3 contains 13 residues. V lost 9 bases and J lost 8; bases outside the gene matches: 8. Germline lookup yields CDR1 LNHDA and CDR2 SQIVND (reference sequence). The full variable domain, rest sourced from reference TRBV19 and TRBJ1-4, is DGGITQSPKYLFRKEGQNVTLSCEQNLNHDAMYWYRQDPGQGLRLIYYSQIVNDFQKGDIAEGYSVSREKKESFPLTVTSAQKNPTAFYLCASTDRAGEKLFFGSGTQLSVL.

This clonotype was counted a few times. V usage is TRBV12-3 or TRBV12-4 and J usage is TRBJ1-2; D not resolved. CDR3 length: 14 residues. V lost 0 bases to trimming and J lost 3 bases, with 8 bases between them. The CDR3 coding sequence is TGTGCCAGCAGTTTAGCCGGGATGCACTATGGCTACACCTTC. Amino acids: CASSLAGMHYGYTF.

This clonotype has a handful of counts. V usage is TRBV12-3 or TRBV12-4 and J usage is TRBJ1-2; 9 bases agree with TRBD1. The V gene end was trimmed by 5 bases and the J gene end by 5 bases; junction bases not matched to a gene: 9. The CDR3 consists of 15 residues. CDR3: CASSPGTGLDYGYTF. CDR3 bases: TGTGCCAGCAGTCCCGGGACAGGGTTAGATTATGGCTACACCTTC.

The CDR3 reads CASSLYGGKAEAFF. The CDR3 DNA follows: TGTGCCAGCAGCTTATATGGGGGGAAGGCTGAAGCTTTCTTT. V is TRBV7-9 and J is TRBJ1-1, with a possible D match to TRBD1 (5 bases). CDR1 is SEHNR and CDR2 is FQNEAQ in the germline V gene (reference sequence). CDR3 length: 14 residues. With 2 bases removed from V and 6 bases from J, the gap between germline ends came to 13 bases. The variable domain in full, completed from reference TRBV7-9 and TRBJ1-1, reads DTGVSQNPRHKITKRGQNVTFRCDPISEHNRLYWYRQTLGQGPEFLTYFQNEAQLEKSRLLSDRFSAERPKGSFSTLEIQRTEQGDSAMYLCASSLYGGKAEAFFGQGTRLTVV.

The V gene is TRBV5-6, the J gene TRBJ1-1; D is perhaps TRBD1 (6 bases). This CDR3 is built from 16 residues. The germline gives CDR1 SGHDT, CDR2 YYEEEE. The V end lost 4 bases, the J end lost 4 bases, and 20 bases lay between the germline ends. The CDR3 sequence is CASSPQPLRGTTEAFF. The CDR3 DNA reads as TGTGCCAGCAGCCCCCAGCCTCTCAGGGGTACCACTGAAGCTTTCTTT.